This T cell receptor beta chain was found in a study of shared clonotypes between healthy human individuals. Findings and caveats of the study: Enrolling few donors narrowed the genetic and exposure-history diversity that was represented. Incomplete sequencing of sorted subsets was indicated by rarefaction despite large depth.

Replicate PCRs run on sorted subsets employed approximately 180 ng DNA, around 27,000 T cell genomes. Sequenced by immunoSEQ multiplex PCR; TCRdb stores in-frame clones only, minus some. The sample contains around 1,000,000 clones, around three quarters of which appear only once. Germline loops: CDR1 SGHTA, CDR2 FQGNSA. This CDR3 is built from 10 residues. Comment on this clone: Its antigen is not identified. The germline gene is not matched at one end of the junction; a read error may be the cause.

All of the donors resided in Nashville, Tennessee, and each was a Caucasian adult. This sequence joins TRBV7-2 and TRBJ2-1; D perhaps matches TRBD1 (5 bases). Material for sequencing was memory CD4+ T cells from PBMCs. Subset here: CD45RA-negative fraction. This TCR was sampled from a young man in good health. Some clones in this sample may be carry-over from other donors' samples. The CDR3 protein is CASSGPTGVF. The DNA for the CDR3 is TGTGCCAGCAGCGGGCCCACAGGAGTCTTC. The whole variable domain, remainder taken from reference TRBV7-2 and TRBJ2-1, is GAGVSQSPSNKVTEKGKDVELRCDPISGHTALYWYRQSLGQGLEFLIYFQGNSAPDKSGLPSDRFSAERTGGSVSTLTIQRTQQEDSAVYLCASSGPTGVFGPGTRLTVL.